The 26 T cell receptor beta chains given below trace back to one sample, sequenced in a study of T cells after yellow fever vaccination. TCRdb fed the 5' RACE reads into MiXCR, producing one record per CDR3 protein. The sample contains roughly 96,000 distinct CDR3 sequences, about 8.4% of which appear only once. Sequenced here: CD8+ T cells not binding an NS4B(214-222) dextramer, sorted from PBMCs, sampled roughly 15 days after the first yellow fever vaccination. The source of these receptors is a man between 18 and 35 years old who received the YFV17D yellow fever vaccine.

The rearrangement links TRBV7-2 to TRBJ2-5; D call uncertain. Trimming removed 3 bases from V and 4 bases from J, with 21 bases in between. Germline-derived CDR1 and CDR2 are SGHTA and FQGNSA. The CDR3 runs to 17 residues. The DNA for the CDR3 is TGTGCCAGCAGCTTCAACAGTCTAGGCGAGCGTCCAGAGACCCAGTACTTC. Amino acids: CASSFNSLGERPETQYF.

This clonotype appeared a few times. The chain combines TRBV7-9 with TRBJ1-2; TRBD1 might be the D (6 bases). Germline CDR1 reads SEHNR; CDR2 reads FQNEAQ (reference sequence). The CDR3 totals 17 residues. V dropped 5 bases and J dropped 4 bases, with 23 bases sitting between them. The CDR3 region is CASSGPTGLVLLYGYTF. CDR3 coding DNA: TGTGCCAGCAGCGGGCCTACAGGGCTCGTACTCCTCTATGGCTACACCTTC.

The chain couples TRBV9 to TRBJ2-3; TRBD2 agrees at 14 bases. V trimming: 3 bases; J trimming: 2 bases; junction bases outside the gene matches: 8. The length of the CDR3 is 18 residues. Germline V gene data show CDR1 as SGDLS and CDR2 as YYNGEE. The CDR3 is CASSDRLAGGLDTDTQYF. The CDR3 DNA reads TGTGCCAGCAGCGATAGACTAGCGGGGGGGCTTGACACAGATACGCAGTATTTT.

The chain joins TRBV5-1 to TRBJ2-5; 8 bases are a match to TRBD2. The germline V gene encodes CDR1 SGHRS and CDR2 YFSETQ. V was clipped by 4 bases and J by 4 bases; unmatched bases: 9. This CDR3 has 15 amino acids. CDR3 sequence reads: CASSMGLVSGETQYF. CDR3 nucleotides: TGCGCCAGCAGCATGGGACTAGTGAGTGGAGAGACCCAGTACTTC.

This chain links TRBV7-9 with TRBJ2-3, with D perhaps given as TRBD1 or TRBD2 (5 bases each). Between the trimmed V and J ends, which lost 4 bases and 2 bases, there was a span of 16 bases. The CDR3 sequence is 16 residues long. Germline loops: CDR1 SEHNR, CDR2 FQNEAQ (reference sequence). For the CDR3, the DNA is TGTGCCAGCAGCTCCCGGGACGGAAGAATCACAGATACGCAGTATTTT. Protein sequence: CASSSRDGRITDTQYF.

The rearrangement uses TRBV20-1 and TRBJ2-7; D tentatively reads TRBD1 or TRBD2 (5 bases each). This CDR3 is 13 amino acids long. CDR1 and CDR2 (germline): DFQATT, SNEGSKA (reference sequence). The V end was cut by 6 bases, the J end by 1 base, with 13 bases between. In DNA form, the CDR3 reads TGCAGTGCGAGGGGATTCTCTTCCTACGAGCAGTACGTC. Encoded protein: CSARGFSSYEQYV.

The genes are TRBV12-3 or TRBV12-4 and TRBJ2-7; unclear D gene. Deletions cut 6 bases from V and 7 bases from J, with 16 bases between. This CDR3 comprises 13 residues. CDR3 coding DNA: TGTGCCAGCAGCTTGTACCGGGTTACGGAGCAGTACGTC. This sequence encodes CASSLYRVTEQYV.

V and J are TRBV15 and TRBJ1-5; the D is unclear. This CDR3 has 16 amino acids. Trimming took 1 base from V and 5 from J, leaving 15 bases between them. From germline, CDR1 is LNHNV and CDR2 YYDKDF (reference sequence). The CDR3 region has the DNA TGTGCCACCAGCAGAGCCGGCTATCTCGGGGATCAGCCCCAGCATTTT. As protein: CATSRAGYLGDQPQHF.

There are a few counts of this clonotype. The rearrangement links TRBV27 to TRBJ2-7; D is unresolved. Germline assignment: CDR1 MNHEY and CDR2 SMNVEV (reference sequence). CDR3 length: 13 amino acids. V gave up 3 bases and J gave up 6 bases, with 12 bases separating them. This CDR3 reads CASSFKSGGEQYF. The CDR3 DNA sequence: TGTGCCAGCAGTTTTAAATCGGGCGGCGAGCAGTACTTC.

In its sample, this clonotype was seen many times. Here the CDR3 DNA reads TGTGCCAGCAGCTCCCCGATGGGTAGCGGGGAGGACAATGAGCAGTTCTTC. It specifies CASSSPMGSGEDNEQFF. The chain joins TRBV7-9 to TRBJ2-1; 8 bases agree with TRBD2. This CDR3 spans 17 amino acids. V was clipped by 4 bases and J by 5 bases; unmatched bases: 13. CDR1 is SEHNR, CDR2 FQNEAQ, per germline (reference sequence).

This chain joins TRBV20-1 and TRBJ2-3; 8 bases agree with TRBD2. The CDR3 is 19 residues long. The junction had 16 bases not matched to a gene; V was cut back by 0 bases and J by 2 bases. Germline lookup yields CDR1 DFQATT and CDR2 SNEGSKA (reference sequence). In DNA form, the CDR3 reads TGCAGTGCTAGAGATGATGAGCGGGGGACCCAACGCTTCACAGATACGCAGTATTTT. The encoded protein is CSARDDERGTQRFTDTQYF.

This clonotype was seen a few times. V usage is TRBV10-3 and J usage is TRBJ2-7, with D tentatively TRBD2 (7 bases). The V and J ends lost 10 bases and 0 bases respectively, with 10 bases between them. Germline V gene lookup returns CDR1 ENHRY and CDR2 SYGVKD. The CDR3 is made up of 12 amino acids. The CDR3 region is CATGDYSYEQYV. For the CDR3, the DNA is TGTGCCACAGGGGACTACTCCTACGAGCAGTACGTC.

This clonotype was seen only a few times. The V gene is TRBV5-1, the J gene TRBJ2-3, with TRBD1 as a possible D gene (6 bases). V was cut by 4 bases and J by 0 bases, with 21 bases left in between. The CDR3 has 18 amino acids. Germline CDR1 reads SGHRS; CDR2 reads YFSETQ. The CDR3 DNA reads TGCGCCAGCAGCCAGGTGGACAGCCTTCATTCTAGCACAGATACGCAGTATTTT. This translates into CASSQVDSLHSSTDTQYF.

The chain uses TRBV12-3 or TRBV12-4 and TRBJ1-2; D is unresolved. Trimming pared 4 bases from V and 6 bases from J, leaving 12 bases between. The CDR3 covers 13 residues. This chain's CDR3 is CASSSSSTDGYTF. Written as DNA, the CDR3 is TGTGCCAGCAGTTCTTCATCCACGGATGGCTACACCTTC.

Regarding this clonotype: Possible read error: a much larger clone is one base away. V gene TRBV19 combines with J gene TRBJ2-6; a possible D gene is TRBD1 (5 bases). Germline values: CDR1 LNHDA, CDR2 SQIVND (reference sequence). This CDR3 region has 14 residues. The CDR3 bases are TGTGCCAGTAGTACCAGGGCTGGGGCCAACGCCCTGACTTTC. Translating gives CASSTRAGANALTF.

This clonotype occurred a few times. This rearrangement joins TRBV5-5 to TRBJ1-1; tentative D call: TRBD1 (5 bases). CDR3 length: 14 amino acids. The germline gives CDR1 SGHKS, CDR2 YYEKEE (reference sequence). The V and J ends lost 3 bases and 3 bases respectively, with 12 bases between them. CDR3 sequence (DNA): TGTGCCAGCAGCTGGGAGACAGTCGACACTGAAGCTTTCTTT. Translating it yields CASSWETVDTEAFF.

This clonotype was recorded many times. V and J are TRBV6-1 and TRBJ2-1, with D tentatively TRBD1 or TRBD2 (5 bases each). Germline CDR1 and CDR2: MNHNS and SASEGT. CDR3 length equals 13 residues. With 8 bases removed from V and 4 bases from J, the gap between germline ends came to 12 bases. CDR3 loop: CASSPGPYNEQFF. The CDR3 coding sequence is TGTGCCAGCTCGCCGGGACCTTACAATGAGCAGTTCTTC.

This clonotype has a handful of counts. V and J are TRBV6-2 or TRBV6-3 and TRBJ2-4, with TRBD1 identical over 8 bases. CDR1 is MNHEY and CDR2 is SVGEGT in the germline V gene. The CDR3 runs 16 residues. Losses at the gene ends were 4 bases for V and 0 bases for J; bases not matched to a gene: 5. DNA for the CDR3: TGTGCCAGCAGTTCTGACAGGGGATTAGCCAAAAACATTCAGTACTTC. Translating gives CASSSDRGLAKNIQYF.

This clonotype occurred a few times. The gene calls are TRBV20-1 and TRBJ1-4; D is unclear. Looked up from germline, CDR1 is DFQATT and CDR2 is SNEGSKA (reference sequence). V was trimmed by 4 bases and J by 7 bases, leaving 13 bases between them. This CDR3 region has 13 residues. The CDR3 bases are TGCAGTGCTATCGGCCCATCGGGTGAAAAACTGTTTTTT. It is translated as CSAIGPSGEKLFF.

This clonotype has a handful of counts. The chain recombines TRBV6-2 or TRBV6-3 with TRBJ2-2, with D possibly being TRBD1 or TRBD2 (5 bases each). CDR3 length: 14 residues. V dropped 11 bases and J dropped 3 bases, with 16 bases sitting between them. The germline gives CDR1 MNHEY, CDR2 SVGEGT. CDR3 sequence: CAVQSGRYTGELFF. CDR3 bases: TGTGCCGTCCAATCGGGACGGTACACCGGGGAGCTGTTTTTT.

A remark on this clonotype: As the CDR3 is not closed by the conserved phenylalanine or tryptophan, this likely results from a read error. The chain has TRBV27 and TRBJ2-3; TRBD2 agrees at 10 bases. Germline V gives CDR1 MNHEY, CDR2 SMNVEV (reference sequence). With V trimmed by 5 bases and J by 2 bases, 10 bases remained unmatched. This CDR3 comprises 17 residues. CDR3 DNA sequence: TGTGCCAGCAGTCCCCCCCAACTAGCGGGAAACACAGATACGCAGTATTAT. Protein: CASSPPQLAGNTDTQYY.

The rearrangement joins TRBV12-3 or TRBV12-4 to TRBJ2-5; D remains unclear. The CDR3 length is 11 residues. V lost 6 bases and J lost 7, with 9 bases in between. The CDR3 DNA reads as TGTGCCAGCAGGAATATAGGGACCCAGTACTTC. Translating it yields CASRNIGTQYF.

This clonotype was seen ten or more times. Germline is not matched at one junction end, which may reflect a read error. J is TRBJ2-7 and V is TRBV6-1; the match to TRBD2 covers 7 bases. The CDR3 runs 14 residues. The germline V gene encodes CDR1 MNHNS and CDR2 SASEGT. This CDR3 reads CASSEGGGSYEQYF. In nucleotides, the CDR3 is TGTGCCAGCAGCGAAGGCGGGGGCTCCTACGAGCAGTACTTC.

CDR3 amino acids: CASSYHRITDTQYF. CDR3 bases: TGTGCCAGCAGTTACCACAGGATCACAGATACGCAGTATTTT. The genes are TRBV6-2 or TRBV6-3 and TRBJ2-3, with D perhaps matching TRBD1 (5 bases). In germline, CDR1 is MNHEY, CDR2 SVGEGT. V gave up 2 bases and J gave up 2 bases, with 8 bases separating them. This CDR3 has 14 residues.

The gene calls are TRBV2 and TRBJ2-3; 11 nucleotides agree with TRBD1. CDR3 size: 13 residues. Per germline, CDR1 SNHLY and CDR2 FYNNEI. Trimming took 8 bases from V and 6 from J; bases not matched to a gene: 4. DNA for the CDR3: TGTGCCAGCCGGGACAGGGGGTCGGATACGCAGTATTTT. This sequence encodes CASRDRGSDTQYF.

This clonotype was recorded a few times. The V gene is TRBV10-2, the J gene TRBJ2-2; D gene ambiguous. The CDR3 covers 13 residues. V was clipped by 7 bases and J by 1 base, with 7 bases between them. The germline V gene has CDR1 WSHSY and CDR2 SAAADI. The CDR3 here is CASTPVNTGELFF. The CDR3 bases are TGCGCCAGCACTCCGGTGAACACCGGGGAGCTGTTTTTT.